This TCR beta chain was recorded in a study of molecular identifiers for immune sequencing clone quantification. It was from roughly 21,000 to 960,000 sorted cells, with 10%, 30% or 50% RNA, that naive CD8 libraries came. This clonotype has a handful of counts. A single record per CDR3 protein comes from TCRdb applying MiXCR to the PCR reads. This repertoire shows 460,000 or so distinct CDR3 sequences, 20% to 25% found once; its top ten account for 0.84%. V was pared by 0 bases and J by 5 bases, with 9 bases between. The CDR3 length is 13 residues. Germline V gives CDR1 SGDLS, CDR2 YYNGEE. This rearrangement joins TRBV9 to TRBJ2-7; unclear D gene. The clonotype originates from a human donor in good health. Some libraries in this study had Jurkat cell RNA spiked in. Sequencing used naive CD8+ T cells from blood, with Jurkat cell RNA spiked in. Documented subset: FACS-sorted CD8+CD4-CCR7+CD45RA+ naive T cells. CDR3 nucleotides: TGTGCCAGCAGCGTAGGTTCTCTTGACGAGCAGTACTTC. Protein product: CASSVGSLDEQYF.